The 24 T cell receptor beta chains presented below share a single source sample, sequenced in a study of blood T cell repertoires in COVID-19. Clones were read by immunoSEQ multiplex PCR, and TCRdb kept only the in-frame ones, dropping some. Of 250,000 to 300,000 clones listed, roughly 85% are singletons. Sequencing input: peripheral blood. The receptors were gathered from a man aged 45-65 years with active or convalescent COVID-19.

CDR3 in amino acids: CASSSGLVLNTEAFF. The DNA for the CDR3 is TGTGCCAGCAGTTCCGGACTGGTTTTAAACACTGAAGCTTTCTTT. The chain joins TRBV6-5 to TRBJ1-1; no reliable D call. The CDR3 covers 15 residues. Trimming shortened V by 4 bases and J by 2 bases, and 14 bases separated the two germline ends. Germline CDR1 reads MNHEY; CDR2 reads SVGAGI.

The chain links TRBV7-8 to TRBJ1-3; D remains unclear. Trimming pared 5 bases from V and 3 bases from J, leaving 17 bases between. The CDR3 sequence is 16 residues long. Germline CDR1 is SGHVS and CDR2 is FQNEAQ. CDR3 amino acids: CASSPRLRGNGNTIYF. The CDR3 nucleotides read TGTGCCAGCAGCCCCCGGCTCCGGGGTAATGGAAACACCATATATTTT.

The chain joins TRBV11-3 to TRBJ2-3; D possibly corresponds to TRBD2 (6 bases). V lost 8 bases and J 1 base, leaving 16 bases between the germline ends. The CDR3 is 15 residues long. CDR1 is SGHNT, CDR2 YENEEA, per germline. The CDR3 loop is CASASGGSRTDTQYF. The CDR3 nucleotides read TGTGCCAGCGCTTCTGGAGGGAGTCGCACAGATACGCAGTATTTT.

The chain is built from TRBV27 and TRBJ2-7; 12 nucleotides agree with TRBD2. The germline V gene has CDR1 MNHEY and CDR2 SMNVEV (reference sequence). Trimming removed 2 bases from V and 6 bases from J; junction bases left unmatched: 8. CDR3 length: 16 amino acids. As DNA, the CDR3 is TGTGCCAGCAGTTTAAATCTAGCGGGAGGGGGTGGCGAGCAGTACTTC. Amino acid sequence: CASSLNLAGGGGEQYF.

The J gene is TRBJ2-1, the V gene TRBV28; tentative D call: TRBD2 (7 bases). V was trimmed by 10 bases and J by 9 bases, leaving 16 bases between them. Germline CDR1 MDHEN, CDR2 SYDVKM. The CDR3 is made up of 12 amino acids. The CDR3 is CATAGARGEQFF. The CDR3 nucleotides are TGTGCCACCGCGGGAGCCAGGGGTGAGCAGTTCTTC.

The CDR3 loop is CASSLGTFNEQFF. The CDR3, as DNA: TGCGCCAGCAGCTTAGGGACATTTAATGAGCAGTTCTTC. J is TRBJ2-1 and V is TRBV5-1, with a possible D match to TRBD1 (6 bases). Trimming cost V 2 bases and J 7 bases, with 10 bases left between them. Germline V CDR1 and CDR2: SGHRS, YFSETQ. The CDR3 extends over 13 amino acids.

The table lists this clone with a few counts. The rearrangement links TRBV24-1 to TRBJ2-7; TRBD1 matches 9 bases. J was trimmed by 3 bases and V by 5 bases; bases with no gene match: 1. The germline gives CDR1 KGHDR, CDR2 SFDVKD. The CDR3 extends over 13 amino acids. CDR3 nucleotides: TGTGCCACCAGTGGGACAGGGGTCTACGAGCAGTACTTC. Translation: CATSGTGVYEQYF.

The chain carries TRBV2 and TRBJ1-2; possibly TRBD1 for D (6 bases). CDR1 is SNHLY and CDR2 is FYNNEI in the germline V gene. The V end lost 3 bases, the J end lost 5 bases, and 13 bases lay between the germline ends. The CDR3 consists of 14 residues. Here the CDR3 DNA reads TGTGCCAGCAGTGACCCCCGGGGGGCATATGGCTACACCTTC. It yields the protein CASSDPRGAYGYTF.

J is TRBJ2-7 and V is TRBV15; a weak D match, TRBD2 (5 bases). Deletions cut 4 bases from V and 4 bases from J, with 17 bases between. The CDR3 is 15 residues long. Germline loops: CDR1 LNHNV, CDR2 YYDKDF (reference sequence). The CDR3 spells CATSTKTPGIYEQYF. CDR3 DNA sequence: TGTGCCACCAGCACAAAAACCCCCGGGATATACGAGCAGTACTTC.

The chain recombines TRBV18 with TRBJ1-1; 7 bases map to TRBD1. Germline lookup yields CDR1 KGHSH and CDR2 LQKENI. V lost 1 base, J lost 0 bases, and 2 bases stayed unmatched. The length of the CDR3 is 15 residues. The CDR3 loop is CASSPLTGLNTEAFF. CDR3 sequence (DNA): TGTGCCAGCTCACCACTGACAGGGCTGAACACTGAAGCTTTCTTT.

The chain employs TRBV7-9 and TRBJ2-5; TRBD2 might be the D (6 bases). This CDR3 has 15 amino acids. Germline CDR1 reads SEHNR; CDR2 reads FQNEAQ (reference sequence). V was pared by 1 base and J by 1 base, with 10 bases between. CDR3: CASSLEGGFQETQYF. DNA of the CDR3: TGTGCCAGCAGCTTAGAAGGAGGGTTCCAAGAGACCCAGTACTTC.

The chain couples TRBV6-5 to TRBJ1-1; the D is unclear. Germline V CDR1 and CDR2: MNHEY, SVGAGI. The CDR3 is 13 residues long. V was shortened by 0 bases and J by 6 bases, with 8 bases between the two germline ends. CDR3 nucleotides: TGTGCCAGCAGTTACTCCCGGTTGGCTGAAGCTTTCTTT. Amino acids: CASSYSRLAEAFF.

CDR3 region: CASRNRKETQYF. The CDR3 DNA reads TGTGCCAGCAGGAACAGGAAAGAGACCCAGTACTTC. This chain uses TRBV28 with TRBJ2-5, with a possible D match to TRBD1 (5 bases). V lost 6 bases to trimming and J lost 3 bases, with 8 bases between them. CDR1 and CDR2 (germline): MDHEN, SYDVKM. CDR3 size: 12 residues.

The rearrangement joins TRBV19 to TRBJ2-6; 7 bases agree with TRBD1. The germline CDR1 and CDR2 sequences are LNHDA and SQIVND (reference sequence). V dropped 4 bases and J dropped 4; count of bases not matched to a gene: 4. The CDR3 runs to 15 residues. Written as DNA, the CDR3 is TGTGCCAGTAGTAAACAGGGGACCGGGGCCAACGTCCTGACTTTC. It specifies CASSKQGTGANVLTF.

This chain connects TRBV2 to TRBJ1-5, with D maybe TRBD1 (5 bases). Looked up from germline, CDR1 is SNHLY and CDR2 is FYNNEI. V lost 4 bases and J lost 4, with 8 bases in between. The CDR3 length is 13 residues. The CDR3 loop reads CASSGGGNQPQHF. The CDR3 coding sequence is TGTGCCAGCAGTGGTGGGGGGAATCAGCCCCAGCATTTT.

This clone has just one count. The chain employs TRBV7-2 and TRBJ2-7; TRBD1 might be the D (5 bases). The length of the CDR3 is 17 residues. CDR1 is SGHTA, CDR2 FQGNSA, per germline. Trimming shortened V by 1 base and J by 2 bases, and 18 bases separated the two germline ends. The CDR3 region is CASSLVGGKGAPYEQYF. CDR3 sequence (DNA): TGTGCCAGCAGCTTAGTGGGTGGTAAAGGGGCGCCCTACGAGCAGTACTTC.

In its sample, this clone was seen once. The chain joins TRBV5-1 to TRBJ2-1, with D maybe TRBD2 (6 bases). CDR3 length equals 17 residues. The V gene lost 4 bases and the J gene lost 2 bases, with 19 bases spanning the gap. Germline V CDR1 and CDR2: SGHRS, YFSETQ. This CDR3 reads CASSAGGGSAAYNEQFF. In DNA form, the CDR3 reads TGCGCCAGCAGCGCCGGCGGAGGGAGCGCGGCCTACAATGAGCAGTTCTTC.

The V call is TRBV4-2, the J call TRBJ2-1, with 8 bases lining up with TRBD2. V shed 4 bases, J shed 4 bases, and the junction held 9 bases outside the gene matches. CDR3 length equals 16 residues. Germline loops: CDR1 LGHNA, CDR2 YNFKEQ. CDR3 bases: TGTGCCAGCAGCCCCCCGGGCGGGGGGACTTACAATGAGCAGTTCTTC. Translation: CASSPPGGGTYNEQFF.

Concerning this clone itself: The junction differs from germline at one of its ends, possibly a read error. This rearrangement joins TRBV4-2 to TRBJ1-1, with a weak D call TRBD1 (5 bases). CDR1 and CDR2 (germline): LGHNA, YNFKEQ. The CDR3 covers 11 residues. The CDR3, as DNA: TGTGCCAGCAGCCAAGACGGACAAGCAATCTTT. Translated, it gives CASSQDGQAIF.

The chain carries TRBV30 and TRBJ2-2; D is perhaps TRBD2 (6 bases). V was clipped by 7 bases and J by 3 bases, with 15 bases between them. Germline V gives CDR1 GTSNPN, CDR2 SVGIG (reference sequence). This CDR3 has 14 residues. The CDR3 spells CASHRGWDTGELFF. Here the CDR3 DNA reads TGTGCCTCCCACCGGGGGTGGGACACCGGGGAGCTGTTTTTT.

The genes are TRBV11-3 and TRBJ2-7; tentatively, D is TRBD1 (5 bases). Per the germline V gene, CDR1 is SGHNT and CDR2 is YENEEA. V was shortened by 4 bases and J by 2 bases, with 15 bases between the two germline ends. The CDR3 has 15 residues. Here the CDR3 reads CASSSQGWRAYEQYF. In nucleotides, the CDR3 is TGTGCCAGCAGCTCTCAGGGTTGGAGAGCCTACGAGCAGTACTTC.

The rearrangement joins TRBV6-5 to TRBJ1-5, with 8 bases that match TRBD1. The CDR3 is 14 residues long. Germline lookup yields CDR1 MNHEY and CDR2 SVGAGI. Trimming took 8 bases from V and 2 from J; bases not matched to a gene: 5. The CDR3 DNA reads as TGTGCCAGCGGGGGACAGGAGGGCAATCAGCCCCAGCATTTT. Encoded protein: CASGGQEGNQPQHF.

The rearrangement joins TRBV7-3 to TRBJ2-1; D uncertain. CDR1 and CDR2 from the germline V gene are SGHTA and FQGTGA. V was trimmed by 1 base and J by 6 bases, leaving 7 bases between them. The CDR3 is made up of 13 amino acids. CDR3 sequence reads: CASSLRHSNEQFF. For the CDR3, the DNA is TGTGCCAGCAGCTTAAGACATTCCAATGAGCAGTTCTTC.

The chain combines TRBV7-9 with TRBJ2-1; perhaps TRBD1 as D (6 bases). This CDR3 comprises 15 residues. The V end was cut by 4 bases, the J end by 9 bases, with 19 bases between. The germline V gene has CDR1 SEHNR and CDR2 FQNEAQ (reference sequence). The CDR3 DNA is TGTGCCAGCAGCTCCACAGGGATAATCAACGGTGAGCAGTTCTTC. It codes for CASSSTGIINGEQFF.